Sequencing of this T cell receptor (beta chain) was carried out in a study of human T cells and chemical hapten exposure. Study-level information: For the approximately 23-week duration of the study, patients were given weekly doses of diphenylcyclopropenone on the scalp.

MiXCR, run by TCRdb on the RACE reads, gives a single entry per CDR3 protein. This sample yields over 75,000 distinct CDR3 sequences, of which roughly a tenth are seen a single time; about 1% belongs to the top ten. Study-level results: The donor cohort had alopecia, so its immune response may not match that of healthy people.

As to time point: patch test 3, about 24 weeks after DPC sensitization. Treatment defined: therapeutic diphenylcyclopropenone sensitization with weekly scalp DPC. CDR1 and CDR2 from the germline V gene are SGHTA and FQGTGA. V dropped 5 bases and J dropped 0 bases, with 7 bases sitting between them. The CDR3 runs 13 residues. A note on this clonotype: Its antigen remains unidentified.

The material was whole blood, obtained in connection with sensitization to the hapten diphenylcyclopropenone (DPC). The source is a young woman with alopecia areata. Some clones in this sample may be carry-over from other donors' samples. The chain uses TRBV7-3 and TRBJ1-1; D gene ambiguous. The CDR3 nucleotides are TGTGCCAGCAGCCGGACCCTGAACACTGAAGCTTTCTTT. This translates into CASSRTLNTEAFF.